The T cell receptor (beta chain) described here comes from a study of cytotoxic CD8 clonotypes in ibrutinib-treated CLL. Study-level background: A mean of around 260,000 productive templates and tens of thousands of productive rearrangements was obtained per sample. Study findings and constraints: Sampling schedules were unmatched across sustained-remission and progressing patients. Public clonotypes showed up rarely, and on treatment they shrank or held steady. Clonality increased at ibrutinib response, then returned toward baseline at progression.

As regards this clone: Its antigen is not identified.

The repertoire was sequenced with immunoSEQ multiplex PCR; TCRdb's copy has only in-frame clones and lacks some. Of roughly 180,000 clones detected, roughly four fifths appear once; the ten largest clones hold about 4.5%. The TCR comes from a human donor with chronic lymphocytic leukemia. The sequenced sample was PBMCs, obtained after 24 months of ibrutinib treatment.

The CDR3 here is CASSPNRDTGELFF. The CDR3 region has the DNA TGTGCCAGCTCACCCAACAGGGACACCGGGGAGCTGTTTTTT. The chain uses TRBV18 and TRBJ2-2; tentatively, D is TRBD1 (6 bases). In germline, CDR1 is KGHSH, CDR2 LQKENI. V was clipped by 3 bases and J by 3 bases, with 8 bases between them. The CDR3 covers 14 residues.